The 5 T cell receptor beta chains below were found in one sample sequenced in a study of human T cells and chemical hapten exposure. TCRdb re-called the RACE reads with MiXCR, one entry per CDR3 protein. Of about 94,000 distinct CDR3 sequences listed, 9.3% are singletons. Time point specified: patch test 2, 6 weeks after DPC sensitization. Treatment indicated: therapeutic diphenylcyclopropenone sensitization with weekly scalp DPC. The sequencing here drew on whole blood, taken in connection with sensitization to the hapten diphenylcyclopropenone (DPC). The receptors here all came from a woman between 35 and 50 years old with alopecia areata. Some clones in this sample may be carry-over from other donors' samples.

This clonotype came up many times. This rearrangement joins TRBV9 to TRBJ2-1, with a weak D call TRBD2 (5 bases). Germline loops: CDR1 SGDLS, CDR2 YYNGEE. The CDR3 contains 14 residues. Trimming took 0 bases from V and 5 from J, leaving 9 bases between them. CDR3 region: CASSVAGLNNEQFF. CDR3 bases: TGTGCCAGCAGCGTAGCGGGATTAAACAATGAGCAGTTCTTC.

This clonotype was observed at least ten times. Here the CDR3 reads CASSLSWGNGAEAFF. The DNA for the CDR3 is TGTGCCAGCAGTTTAAGCTGGGGAAATGGGGCTGAAGCTTTCTTT. The chain uses TRBV28 and TRBJ1-1; D not certain. The V end was cut by 2 bases, the J end by 6 bases, with 16 bases between. CDR1 is MDHEN, CDR2 SYDVKM, per germline. CDR3 size: 15 residues.

Many counts were recorded for this clonotype. This sequence joins TRBV20-1 and TRBJ2-2; 10 bases are a match to TRBD1. CDR1 is DFQATT, CDR2 SNEGSKA, per germline (reference sequence). The CDR3 is 16 amino acids. V trimming: 1 base; J trimming: 4 bases; junction bases outside the gene matches: 6. The chain's CDR3 is CSARATGGLFTGELFF. CDR3 DNA sequence: TGCAGTGCTAGAGCGACAGGGGGCTTATTCACCGGGGAGCTGTTTTTT.

The chain uses TRBV2 and TRBJ2-3, with D maybe TRBD1 (6 bases). In germline, CDR1 is SNHLY, CDR2 FYNNEI. The CDR3 loop spans 13 amino acids. V was clipped by 7 bases and J by 1 base, with 9 bases between them. The CDR3 coding sequence is TGTGCCAGCACAGGGGTTCGCACAGATACGCAGTATTTT. Translation: CASTGVRTDTQYF.

This clonotype turned up a few times. The chain couples TRBV14 to TRBJ2-7; D gene unclear. The CDR3 loop spans 11 amino acids. Germline CDR1 reads SGHDN; CDR2 reads FVKESK. Trimming left V 3 bases short and J 7 bases short, with 7 bases between. The CDR3 is CASSQGMEQYF. As DNA, the CDR3 is TGTGCCAGCAGCCAGGGAATGGAGCAGTACTTC.